Detailed here is one TCR beta chain. What it binds is not known. These data belong to a study of OX40 agonist ivuxolimab in advanced cancers. Across the study: The study treated patients with ivuxolimab, an agonistic anti-OX40 (CD134) antibody. The dose-escalation cohort had hepatocellular carcinoma, melanoma, renal cell or head and neck cancer.

Study-level results: Low levels of normalized T-cell clonal expansion also appeared in some nonresponders. Relative to CD4+, CD8+ T cells held more expanded clones on average.

Sequencing used immunoSEQ multiplex PCR; TCRdb keeps in-frame clones, though not all of them. The repertoire holds some 63,000 clones, with around 84% as singletons. Germline V gives CDR1 MDHEN, CDR2 SYDVKM. Trimming took 2 bases from V and 9 from J; bases not matched to a gene: 5. The CDR3 totals 15 residues. The gene calls are TRBV28 and TRBJ1-6; 9 bases are a match to TRBD1. This clonotype was sampled from an adult with an advanced solid tumor such as melanoma, head and neck, liver or kidney cancer. The sequencing used CD4+ or CD8+ T cells sorted from blood, collected in a trial of the OX40 agonist ivuxolimab. This CDR3 is CASSLLQGAFSPLHF. CDR3 bases: TGTGCCAGCAGTTTACTACAGGGGGCGTTTTCACCCCTCCACTTT.